This T cell receptor beta chain was sequenced in a study of blood T cell repertoires in COVID-19. Background on the study: Material from acute and convalescent COVID-19 was sourced from the United States, Italy and Spain. The analysed material was cDNA or gDNA that came from T cells, B-cell-depleted T cells, or PBMCs.

This clone was observed once. As processed by the authors: Researchers report that nucleated cell counts were estimated from reference gene primer amplification. TCRdb's copy holds only in-frame clones and misses some; the assay was immunoSEQ multiplex PCR. V, J and clone size are those of that table, while D and trimming were read from the DNA. The data show under 80,000 clones, around 86% seen once. In germline, CDR1 is SGDLS, CDR2 YYNGEE. The trim removed 1 base at V and 0 bases at J, leaving 10 bases unmatched. CDR3 length: 18 amino acids. The chain couples TRBV9 to TRBJ2-1, with 7 bases matching TRBD2. Sequences were obtained from peripheral blood. This clonotype originated in a man in his 70s with active COVID-19. CDR3 nucleotide sequence: TGTGCCAGCAGCGTACACCCCGAGCTAGCGGCCTCCTACAATGAGCAGTTCTTC. Encoded protein: CASSVHPELAASYNEQFF.